One and the same sample provided the 12 T cell receptor beta chains below, sequenced in a study of blood T cells in healthy people across ages. A second about 6 to 12 cycle PCR used barcoded and J-beta primers. TCRdb reanalysed the 5' RACE reads using MiXCR and keeps one entry per CDR3 protein. This table holds more than 650,000 distinct CDR3 sequences, roughly 24% found once. The sample was also linked to a second study, of T cells of mothers and their children.

The specimen sequenced was blood. These receptors all stem from a boy younger than 18 in good health.

This clonotype has a handful of counts. The genes are TRBV6-5 and TRBJ2-7, with D maybe TRBD1 (5 bases). This CDR3 is built from 14 residues. V was pared by 6 bases and J by 2 bases, with 14 bases between. Germline CDR1 MNHEY, CDR2 SVGAGI. CDR3 sequence: CASRSQGTTYEQYF. In nucleotides, the CDR3 is TGTGCCAGCAGGTCCCAGGGCACGACCTACGAGCAGTACTTC.

This clonotype occurred a few times. The chain couples TRBV11-2 to TRBJ2-7; 11 nucleotides align to TRBD2. This CDR3 spans 14 amino acids. Trimming cost V 4 bases and J 6 bases; bases outside gene matches: 5. Germline V lookup: CDR1 SGHAT, CDR2 FQNNGV. The CDR3, as DNA: TGTGCCAGCAGCTGGCCCGGGACTAGCGGCGAGCAGTACTTC. Amino acid sequence: CASSWPGTSGEQYF.

The chain links TRBV4-1 to TRBJ2-1; weak D call: TRBD1 (6 bases). This CDR3 contains 15 residues. The V end was cut by 0 bases, the J end by 7 bases, with 13 bases between. Germline V lookup: CDR1 MGHRA, CDR2 YSYEKL. In DNA form, the CDR3 reads TGCGCCAGCAGCCAAGATCGGGAAGGGACAAATGAGCAGTTCTTC. Its translation is CASSQDREGTNEQFF.

V and J are TRBV12-3 or TRBV12-4 and TRBJ2-5; 11 bases line up with TRBD2. The V segment lost 6 bases and the J segment 4 bases; nucleotides outside the gene matches: 10. This CDR3 has 16 residues. This CDR3 reads CASSRSRLAGLETQYF. CDR3 nucleotide sequence: TGTGCCAGCAGCCGCAGCCGACTAGCGGGGCTAGAGACCCAGTACTTC.

This clonotype was detected many times. This chain connects TRBV5-6 to TRBJ2-1; the D is unclear. CDR1 and CDR2 from the germline V gene are SGHDT and YYEEEE. CDR3 length equals 12 residues. V dropped 2 bases and J dropped 4 bases, with 4 bases sitting between them. The CDR3 coding sequence is TGTGCCAGCAGCTTAGAGTACAATGAGCAGTTCTTC. It encodes CASSLEYNEQFF.

This clonotype was found a few times. The J gene is TRBJ2-4, the V gene TRBV24-1; D unresolved. The CDR3 runs to 16 residues. V was trimmed by 0 bases and J by 0 bases, leaving 8 bases between them. Germline-derived CDR1 and CDR2 are KGHDR and SFDVKD. CDR3 nucleotide sequence: TGTGCCACCAGTGATTTGAGGAAGTTAGCCAAAAACATTCAGTACTTC. Amino acid sequence: CATSDLRKLAKNIQYF.

The chain carries TRBV5-1 and TRBJ1-2; TRBD1 might be the D (6 bases). Germline assignment: CDR1 SGHRS and CDR2 YFSETQ. Deletions cut 4 bases from V and 3 bases from J, with 13 bases between. The CDR3 extends over 14 amino acids. This CDR3 reads CASSPGEYDYGYTF. CDR3 nucleotides: TGCGCCAGCAGCCCAGGGGAATATGACTATGGCTACACCTTC.

The chain carries TRBV10-2 and TRBJ2-1; the D call may be TRBD1 or TRBD2 (6 bases each). The CDR3 is 15 amino acids. The ends were cut back, 3 bases at V and 2 bases at J, with 11 bases in the middle. Looked up from germline, CDR1 is WSHSY and CDR2 is SAAADI. Written as DNA, the CDR3 is TGCGCCAGCAGTGACCGGGGGCCCACCTACAATGAGCAGTTCTTC. Translating gives CASSDRGPTYNEQFF.

This chain uses TRBV12-3 or TRBV12-4 with TRBJ2-5; no clear D. Trimming left V 1 base short and J 3 bases short, with 9 bases between. The CDR3 is 14 residues long. For the CDR3, the DNA is TGTGCCAGCAGTTTAGAGTCGACCAAAGAGACCCAGTACTTC. Amino acids: CASSLESTKETQYF.

The V and J genes are TRBV28 and TRBJ1-6, with no clear D. The germline gives CDR1 MDHEN, CDR2 SYDVKM. V lost 5 bases and J 10 bases, leaving 18 bases between the germline ends. CDR3 length equals 15 residues. Written as DNA, the CDR3 is TGTGCCAGCAGTATGACGGGAAGAGGATACTCACCCCTCCACTTT. Protein sequence: CASSMTGRGYSPLHF.

The CDR3 loop is CASSQEGGGGRYEQYF. The CDR3 DNA follows: TGCGCCAGCAGCCAAGAGGGTGGCGGGGGCAGGTACGAGCAGTACTTC. This chain links TRBV4-1 with TRBJ2-7, with a tentative D call TRBD2 (7 bases). CDR1 is MGHRA, CDR2 YSYEKL, per germline. This CDR3 contains 16 residues. V lost 0 bases, J lost 4 bases, and 16 bases lay in between.

J is TRBJ2-3 and V is TRBV10-3; possible D gene TRBD2, 5 bases. Trimming took 8 bases from V and 8 from J, leaving 14 bases between them. CDR1 is ENHRY and CDR2 is SYGVKD in the germline V gene. There are 12 residues in the CDR3. The CDR3 region has the DNA TGTGCCATCCGGACGGACTTAGGTACGCAGTATTTT. It yields the protein CAIRTDLGTQYF.